This T cell receptor (beta chain) was sequenced for a study of blood T cells in healthy people across ages. For the study at large: With template switching, about one barcoded beta molecule was captured per two T cells.

The second PCR ran about 6 to 12 cycles with a sample-barcoded 5' primer and J-beta primers. TCRdb itself ran the 5' RACE reads through MiXCR, one entry per CDR3 protein. Altogether about 1.4 million distinct CDR3 sequences are present, approximately 59% being singletons, with the ten largest covering approximately 7%. Researchers report isolating at least 6.5 million PBMCs per sample. The CDR3 has 13 amino acids. Germline lookup yields CDR1 MNHEY and CDR2 SMNVEV (reference sequence). With 8 bases clipped from V and 3 bases from J, the junction kept 5 bases outside the gene matches. General study findings and limits: Per million T cells, TCR beta diversity dropped about linearly as age rose. Since the PBMCs were unsorted, naive and antigen-experienced cells could not be conclusively compared.

As regards this clonotype: Its antigen remains unknown.

The source of this sequence is a man in his late teens or twenties in good health. This sequence joins TRBV27 and TRBJ2-7; 9 nucleotides agree with TRBD2. The sample was blood. The CDR3 bases are TGTGCCAGCCGGCGGGGGGGGGACTACGAGCAGTACTTC. Protein product: CASRRGGDYEQYF.